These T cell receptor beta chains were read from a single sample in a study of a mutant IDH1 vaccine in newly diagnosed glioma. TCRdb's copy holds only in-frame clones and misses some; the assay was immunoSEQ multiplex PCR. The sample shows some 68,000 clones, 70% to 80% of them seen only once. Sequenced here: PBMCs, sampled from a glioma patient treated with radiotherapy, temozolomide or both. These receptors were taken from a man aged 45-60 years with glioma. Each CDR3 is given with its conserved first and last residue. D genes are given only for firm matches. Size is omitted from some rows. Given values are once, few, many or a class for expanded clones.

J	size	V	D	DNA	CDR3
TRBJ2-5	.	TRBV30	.	TGTGCCTGGAGTGTTATATTGGAGACCCAGTACTTC	CAWSVILETQYF
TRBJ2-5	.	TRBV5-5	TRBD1	TGTGCCAGCAGCTCGATCCCGGGACAGGGGGCAAGCGAGACCCAGTACTTC	CASSSIPGQGASETQYF
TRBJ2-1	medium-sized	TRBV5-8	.	TGTGCCAGCAGCTTGGTTTACAATGAGCAGTTCTTC	CASSLVYNEQFF
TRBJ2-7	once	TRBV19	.	TGTGCCAGTAGTCGACAGGGAGGCTACGAGCAGTACTTC	CASSRQGGYEQYF
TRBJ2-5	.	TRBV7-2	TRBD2	TGTGCCAGCAGGTCTAGCGGGGGGCAAGAGACCCAGTACTTC	CASRSSGGQETQYF
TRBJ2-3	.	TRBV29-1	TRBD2	TGCAGCGTTGATCTGGGACTAGCGGGGGGGCGGGCAGATACGCAGTATTTT	CSVDLGLAGGRADTQYF
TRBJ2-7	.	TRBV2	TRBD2	TGTGCCAGCAGTTCCGAGACTAGCGGGGACGAGCAGTACTTC	CASSSETSGDEQYF
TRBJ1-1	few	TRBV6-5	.	TGTGCCAGCAGGTGGCAGGACGGAGGGAACACTGAAGCTTTCTTT	CASRWQDGGNTEAFF
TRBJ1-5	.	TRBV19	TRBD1	TGTGCCAGTAGTATCGCCCCCCCCAGGGGGCGCGTTCAGCCCCAGCATTTT	CASSIAPPRGRVQPQHF
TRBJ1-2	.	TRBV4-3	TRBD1	TGCGCCAGCAGCCAAGACAGGACAGGGGCTCCCTATGGCTACACCTTC	CASSQDRTGAPYGYTF
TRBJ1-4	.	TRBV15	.	TGTGCCACCAGCAGAGATCTCAAAAGCCCGGTGGAACTGTTTTTT	CATSRDLKSPVELFF
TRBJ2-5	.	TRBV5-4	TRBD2	TGTGCCAGCAGCTTGGGGACTAGCGGGGCCCGGGAGACCCAGTACTTC	CASSLGTSGARETQYF
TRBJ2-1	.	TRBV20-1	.	TGCAGTGTCATGGAGTACAATGAGCAGTTCTTC	CSVMEYNEQFF
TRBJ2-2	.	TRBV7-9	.	TGTGCCAGCAGCTTAGCGATGACAACGAACACCGGGGAGCTGTTTTTT	CASSLAMTTNTGELFF
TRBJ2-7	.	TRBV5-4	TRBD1	TGTGCCAGCAGCTTGGAAGGGACAGGTACGGAGCAGTACTTC	CASSLEGTGTEQYF
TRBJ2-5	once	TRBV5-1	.	TGCGCCAGCAGCACCGCGGGGCGACGGGAGACCCAGTACTTC	CASSTAGRRETQYF
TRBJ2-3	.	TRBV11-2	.	TGTGCCAGCAGCTTAAGGGGGGTGGCAGATACGCAGTATTTT	CASSLRGVADTQYF
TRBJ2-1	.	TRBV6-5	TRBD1	TGTGCCAGCAGCCCGGACAGGGGACCCAATGAGCAGTTCTTC	CASSPDRGPNEQFF
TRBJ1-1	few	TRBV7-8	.	TGTGCCAGCAGCCAGGACACTGAAGCTTTCTTT	CASSQDTEAFF
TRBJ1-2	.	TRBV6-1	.	TGTGCCAGCAGTGAAGCGGGGAAGGGTCACGGCTACACCTTC	CASSEAGKGHGYTF
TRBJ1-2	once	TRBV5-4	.	TGTGCCAGCAGCTTGGCCGGGGGCGACTATGGCTACACCTTC	CASSLAGGDYGYTF
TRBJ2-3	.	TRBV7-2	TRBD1	TGTGCCAGCAGCTTGAGGACAGGCGGCATAGATACGCAGTATTTT	CASSLRTGGIDTQYF
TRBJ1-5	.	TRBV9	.	TGTGCCAGCAGCTCAGGGACCCTTGAGAGGGATCAGCCCCAGCATTTT	CASSSGTLERDQPQHF
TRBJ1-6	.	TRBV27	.	TGTGCCAGCAGTTTAGGGGGGGCTCGTAATTCACCCCTCCACTTT	CASSLGGARNSPLHF
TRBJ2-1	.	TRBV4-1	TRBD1	TGCGCCAGCAGCCAAGGTTCCGGGGACAGGGGGATCGGTAATGAGCAGTTCTTC	CASSQGSGDRGIGNEQFF
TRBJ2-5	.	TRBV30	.	TGTGCCTGGAGGAAGCCAACAGGTCCCCAAGAGACCCAGTACTTC	CAWRKPTGPQETQYF
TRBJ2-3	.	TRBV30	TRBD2	TGTGCCTGGAGTGAAGGCCTAGCGGGGTTAGGAGATACGCAGTATTTT	CAWSEGLAGLGDTQYF
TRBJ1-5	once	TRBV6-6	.	TGTGCCAGCAGTTACGATCAGGGAAGCAATCAGCCCCAGCATTTT	CASSYDQGSNQPQHF
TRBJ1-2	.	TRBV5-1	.	TGCGCCAGCAGCGCGGTCGGGGGGGAGCATGGCTACACCTTC	CASSAVGGEHGYTF
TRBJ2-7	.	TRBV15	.	TGTGCCACCAGCAGAGGAGGGGATACCTACGAGCAGTACTTC	CATSRGGDTYEQYF
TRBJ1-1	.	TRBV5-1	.	TGCGCCAGCAGCTTGGGCAGGGAGAACACTGAAGCTTTCTTT	CASSLGRENTEAFF
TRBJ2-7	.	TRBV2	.	TGTGCCAGCAGTGATCCAGACTCCTACGAGCAGTACTTC	CASSDPDSYEQYF
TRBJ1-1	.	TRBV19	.	TGTGCCAGTAGTATAAGGTCCGCGAACACTGAAGCTTTCTTT	CASSIRSANTEAFF
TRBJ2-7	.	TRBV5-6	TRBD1	TGTGCCAGCAGCCCTGGACAGGGGGTAGGCGAGCAGTACTTC	CASSPGQGVGEQYF
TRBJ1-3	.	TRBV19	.	TGTGCCAGTATCTCGGGGGCCTCTGGAAACACCATATATTTT	CASISGASGNTIYF
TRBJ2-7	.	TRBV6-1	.	TGTGCCAGCAGTGATCCAATAGGGGGGCGGGAGCAGTACTTC	CASSDPIGGREQYF
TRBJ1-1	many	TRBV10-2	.	TGCGCCAGCAGTGAGGACGGGGCATTTGAAGCTTTCTTT	CASSEDGAFEAFF
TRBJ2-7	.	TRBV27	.	TGTGCCACCAAGTCCCCGGGGGGCAGGGGCTACGAGCAGTACTTC	CATKSPGGRGYEQYF
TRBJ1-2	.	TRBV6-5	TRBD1	TGTGCCAGCAGCCCGCTTGGATCGGGACAGAGTGGCTACACCTTC	CASSPLGSGQSGYTF
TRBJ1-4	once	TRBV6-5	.	TGTGCCAGCACTTCCGGGACGGAAGAAAAACTGTTTTTT	CASTSGTEEKLFF
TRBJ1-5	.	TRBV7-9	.	TGTGCCAGCAGCTCCAGTGTAATTGTGGGGCCCCAGCATTTT	CASSSSVIVGPQHF
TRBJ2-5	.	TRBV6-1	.	TGTGCCAGCAGTGTGGACAGAGGAGAGACCCAGTACTTC	CASSVDRGETQYF
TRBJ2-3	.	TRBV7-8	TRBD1	TGTGCCAGCAGCTTAACGGGACAGGGGGTGGATACGCAGTATTTT	CASSLTGQGVDTQYF
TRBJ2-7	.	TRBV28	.	TGTGCCAGCAATGACTTACAGGGTGGGGGTGAGCAGTACTTC	CASNDLQGGGEQYF
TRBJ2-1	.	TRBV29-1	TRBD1	TGCAGCGTTGTGGGACAGCCCAACAATGAGCAGTTCTTC	CSVVGQPNNEQFF
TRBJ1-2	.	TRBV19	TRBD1	TGTGCCAGTAGTTTTTGGACAGGAAGCAACTATGGCTACACCTTC	CASSFWTGSNYGYTF
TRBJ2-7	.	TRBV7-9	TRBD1	TGTGCCAGCAGCCTAGGACAGGGTAGCTCCTACGAGCAGTACTTC	CASSLGQGSSYEQYF
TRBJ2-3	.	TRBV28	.	TGTGCCAGCATGAGGGGCACAGATACGCAGTATTTT	CASMRGTDTQYF
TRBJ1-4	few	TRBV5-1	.	TGCGCCAGCAGCTTGGAGGGGACCGTTGGGGAAAAACTGTTTTTT	CASSLEGTVGEKLFF
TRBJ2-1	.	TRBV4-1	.	TGCGCCAGCAGCCAAGAATGGCCCTATGGTGAGCAGTTCTTC	CASSQEWPYGEQFF
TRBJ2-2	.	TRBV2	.	TGTGCCAGCAGTAAAACCGGGGCAGGGTTGACCGGGGAGCTGTTTTTT	CASSKTGAGLTGELFF
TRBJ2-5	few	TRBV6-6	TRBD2	TGTGCCAGCAGTTACGAGCGGGGAGGACCAAAAGAGACCCAGTACTTC	CASSYERGGPKETQYF
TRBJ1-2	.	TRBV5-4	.	TGTGCCAGCAGCTTGTACGGGGCAGGGTATGGCTACACCTTC	CASSLYGAGYGYTF
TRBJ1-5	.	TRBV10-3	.	TGTGCCATCTCCCCAGACGGCGGCAATCAGCCCCAGCATTTT	CAISPDGGNQPQHF
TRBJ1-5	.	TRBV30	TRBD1	TGTGCAGTCCGACAGGGGCTCAATCAGCCCCAGCATTTT	CAVRQGLNQPQHF
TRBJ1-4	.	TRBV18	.	TGTGCCAGCTCACCGCCGACCGGAGTTGCGCGAAAACTGTTTTTT	CASSPPTGVARKLFF
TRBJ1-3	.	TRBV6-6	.	TGTGCCAGCAGTTACTCACCCGAGTCTGGAAACACCATATATTTT	CASSYSPESGNTIYF